This T cell receptor beta chain is drawn from a study of cytomegalovirus exposure and HLA in healthy donors. The wider study: A subsequent analysis stated that the roughly 130 validation repertoires were run on the same platform as the 600 to 750 first-cohort repertoires. Study findings and constraints: High specificity and sensitivity for cytomegalovirus status were reported for the classifier. In vitro experiments confirmed that three CMV-associated chains were specific for CMV antigens. Cytomegalovirus-associated TCR beta chains were listed, numbering 150 to 200.

Method: immunoSEQ multiplex PCR; TCRdb's copy keeps in-frame clones and lacks some. The sample shows 150,000 to 200,000 clones, roughly 82% of them seen only once. Turning to this clone: The antigen is unknown.

Trimming shortened V by 0 bases and J by 9 bases, and 5 bases separated the two germline ends. CDR3 size: 11 residues. The V gene's germline CDR1 is GTSNPN and CDR2 SVGIG (reference sequence). This TCR derives from a man between 18 and 35 years old in good health and CMV-seropositive. Sequencing used PBMCs. The chain employs TRBV30 and TRBJ2-2, with unresolved D. The CDR3 is CAWSVSRELFF. The CDR3 region has the DNA TGTGCCTGGAGTGTAAGCCGGGAGCTGTTTTTT.